What follows is one TCR beta chain and its context. Antigen specificity is unknown. The data are from a study of shared clonotypes between healthy human individuals. General study points: Some naive CD4 clonotypes, roughly 4.8%, turned up in common across several donors. Relative to their counterparts shared across all four donors, non-shared clonotypes exhibited diminished generation probabilities.

The input for sorted-subset replicate PCRs was about 200 ng DNA, 25,000 to 30,000 T cell genomes. Clones were sequenced by immunoSEQ multiplex PCR, and TCRdb holds only the in-frame ones, with some missing. The data contain about 2 million clones, about 95% of them singletons. This CDR3 region has 18 residues. V was pared by 5 bases and J by 5 bases, with 26 bases between. The germline CDR1 and CDR2 sequences are SGHAT and FQNNGV. CD45RO-negative, CCR7-selected cells formed the naive CD8 fraction, which excluded terminally differentiated effector memory CD45RA+ cells. The J gene is TRBJ2-3, the V gene TRBV11-2, with a weak D call TRBD1 (6 bases). The TCR sequence derives from a man between 18 and 35 years old in good health. Material for sequencing was naive CD8+ T cells sorted from blood. CDR3 region: CASSPLAGNRASGDTQYF. The CDR3 coding sequence is TGTGCCAGCAGCCCTCTGGCCGGGAACAGGGCGTCGGGAGATACGCAGTATTTT.